A single sample is the source of the 24 T cell receptor beta chains below, sequenced in a study of sequential checkpoint blockade in melanoma. Indicated treatment: randomized to nivolumab then ipilimumab (arm A) or the reverse (arm B). Profiling relied on immunoSEQ multiplex PCR, and the TCRdb table lists in-frame clones only, not all of them. Altogether tens of thousands of clones are present, approximately 81% being singletons, with the ten largest covering approximately 18%. The sequenced sample was CD8+ T cells sorted from blood (inferred from file names), obtained from a patient given nivolumab and ipilimumab in sequence. These receptors originate from a human donor with melanoma.

The chain recombines TRBV2 with TRBJ1-6; 11 bases line up with TRBD1. CDR3 size: 14 residues. Trimming removed 4 bases from V and 10 bases from J; junction bases left unmatched: 3. CDR1 is SNHLY and CDR2 is FYNNEI in the germline V gene. CDR3 coding DNA: TGTGCCAGCAGTGGGGGACAGGGGGTCTCACCCCTCCACTTT. Translation: CASSGGQGVSPLHF.

V usage is TRBV7-9 and J usage is TRBJ1-2, with 7 bases that match TRBD1. Trimming removed 5 bases from V and 7 bases from J; junction bases left unmatched: 13. This CDR3 region has 15 residues. CDR1 is SEHNR and CDR2 is FQNEAQ in the germline V gene (reference sequence). As DNA, the CDR3 is TGTGCCAGCAGCCCTTGGGACAGCGATGTGGCTGGCTACACCTTC. It translates to CASSPWDSDVAGYTF.

The chain is built from TRBV28 and TRBJ2-7; 11 bases match TRBD2. The V and J ends lost 6 bases and 4 bases, in that order; junction bases with no gene match: 8. The CDR3 loop spans 15 amino acids. Germline assignment: CDR1 MDHEN and CDR2 SYDVKM. The CDR3 protein is CASSDPGTSGYEQYF. For the CDR3, the DNA is TGTGCCAGCAGCGATCCCGGGACTAGCGGTTACGAGCAGTACTTC.

The chain recombines TRBV7-7 with TRBJ2-5; possible D gene TRBD1, 6 bases. The CDR3 covers 14 residues. The V gene's germline CDR1 is SSHAT and CDR2 FNYEAQ (reference sequence). The ends were cut back, 5 bases at V and 2 bases at J, with 12 bases in the middle. The CDR3 protein is CASSLEDRQETQYF. CDR3 nucleotide sequence: TGTGCCAGCAGCCTCGAGGACAGACAAGAGACCCAGTACTTC. The whole variable domain, filled in from reference TRBV7-7 and TRBJ2-5, reads GAGVSQSPRYKVTKRGQDVTLRCDPISSHATLYWYQQALGQGPEFLTYFNYEAQPDKSGLPSDRFSAERPEGSISTLTIQRTEQRDSAMYRCASSLEDRQETQYFGPGTRLLVL.

The chain carries TRBV5-1 and TRBJ2-7, with 12 positions matching TRBD2. The V gene's germline CDR1 is SGHRS and CDR2 YFSETQ. This CDR3 comprises 14 residues. The V segment lost 0 bases and the J segment 6 bases; nucleotides outside the gene matches: 1. The DNA of the CDR3 is TGCGCCAGCAGCTTGGCACTAGCGGGAGGCGAGCAGTACTTC. Translating it yields CASSLALAGGEQYF.

Note on this clone: The final CDR3 position lacks the conserved phenylalanine or tryptophan, pointing to a likely read error. The DNA is omitted, as the CDR3 cannot be located on it reliably, and the CDR3 follows TCRdb's listing. The rearrangement joins TRBV28 to TRBJ2-7; the table assigns TRBD1, which was not confirmed against the DNA. CDR1 is MDHEN and CDR2 is SYDVKM in the germline V gene. The CDR3 is 10 residues long, ends included. CDR3 amino acids: CASSPGTGGH.

The count of this clone is one. The chain links TRBV10-2 to TRBJ2-1, with TRBD2 matching 10 bases. J gave up 13 bases and V 6 bases, and 6 bases lay outside the gene matches. Per the germline V gene, CDR1 is WSHSY and CDR2 is SAAADI. The CDR3 extends over 12 amino acids. This chain's CDR3 is CASRVGLAPQFF. The CDR3 bases are TGCGCCAGCAGGGTGGGACTAGCGCCTCAGTTCTTC.

This clone came up once. This chain joins TRBV7-8 and TRBJ1-2, with TRBD1 matching over 10 bases. CDR1 is SGHVS, CDR2 FQNEAQ, per germline. V dropped 5 bases and J dropped 4; count of bases not matched to a gene: 10. The CDR3 extends over 16 amino acids. Here the CDR3 reads CASSPLQGQGPYGYTF. The CDR3 nucleotides read TGTGCCAGCAGCCCCCTGCAGGGACAGGGGCCCTATGGCTACACCTTC.

The chain links TRBV27 to TRBJ2-7; possible D gene TRBD1, 6 bases. Germline V gene lookup returns CDR1 MNHEY and CDR2 SMNVEV (reference sequence). V was shortened by 5 bases and J by 2 bases, with 16 bases between the two germline ends. The CDR3 runs to 15 residues. The CDR3 DNA sequence: TGTGCCAGCAGTCCCCTTCCGGACAGACCCTACGAGCAGTACTTC. It specifies CASSPLPDRPYEQYF.

V usage is TRBV27 and J usage is TRBJ2-1; 9 positions match TRBD2. This CDR3 is built from 18 residues. V lost 5 bases, J lost 4 bases, and 15 bases stayed unmatched. The germline CDR1 and CDR2 sequences are MNHEY and SMNVEV (reference sequence). Here the CDR3 reads CASSITHFLREGYNEQFF. CDR3 coding DNA: TGTGCCAGCAGTATCACCCACTTCCTGCGGGAGGGTTACAATGAGCAGTTCTTC.

The chain is built from TRBV27 and TRBJ2-5, with 9 bases identical to TRBD1. Judging by the DNA end, TRBJ2-7 fits better; the J call may be wrong. The CDR3 loop spans 15 amino acids. Germline V gives CDR1 MNHEY, CDR2 SMNVEV (reference sequence). The CDR3 loop reads CASSLGTGRPYEQYF. The CDR3, as DNA: TGTGCCAGCAGTTTAGGGACAGGGAGACCCTACGAGCAGTACTTC.

The chain has TRBV27 and TRBJ2-1; 9 bases agree with TRBD2. Germline trimming cut 2 bases from V and 10 bases from J; bases unmatched to any gene: 6. The CDR3 is 14 residues long. In germline, CDR1 is MNHEY, CDR2 SMNVEV (reference sequence). CDR3 protein: CASSLAGGLEEQFF. In nucleotides, the CDR3 is TGTGCCAGCAGTTTAGCGGGGGGGCTCGAAGAGCAGTTCTTC.

This rearrangement joins TRBV19 to TRBJ1-4; a weak D match, TRBD1 (6 bases). Germline loops: CDR1 LNHDA, CDR2 SQIVND (reference sequence). The V and J ends lost 3 bases and 7 bases respectively, with 12 bases between them. This CDR3 region has 14 residues. The CDR3 protein is CASSITGMSEKLFF. CDR3 nucleotide sequence: TGTGCCAGTAGTATCACAGGGATGAGTGAAAAACTGTTTTTT.

The chain employs TRBV4-1 and TRBJ1-5, with TRBD1 as a possible D gene (5 bases). V lost 6 bases, J lost 4 bases, and 13 bases lay in between. The CDR3 length is 14 residues. Germline V gives CDR1 MGHRA, CDR2 YSYEKL. The CDR3 loop is CASSQRRGNQPQHF. For the CDR3, the DNA is TGCGCCAGCAGTCAGCGAAGGGGTAATCAGCCCCAGCATTTT.

This chain connects TRBV29-1 to TRBJ2-1; 11 bases match TRBD2. The germline CDR1 and CDR2 sequences are SQVTM and ANQGSEA. Unmatched junction bases numbered 7, after V lost 2 bases and J lost 4 bases. There are 16 residues in the CDR3. CDR3 sequence: CSVEPRTSGPYNEQFF. For the CDR3, the DNA is TGCAGCGTTGAACCCCGGACTAGCGGGCCGTACAATGAGCAGTTCTTC.

This clone has only one observation. The rearrangement links TRBV7-9 to TRBJ2-3, with no clear D. The V gene lost 5 bases and the J gene lost 6 bases, with 3 bases spanning the gap. Germline lookup yields CDR1 SEHNR and CDR2 FQNEAQ (reference sequence). The CDR3 consists of 10 residues. The CDR3 protein is CASSQDTQYF. As DNA, the CDR3 is TGTGCCAGCAGCCAGGATACGCAGTATTTT. Based on the CDR3 plus reference TRBV7-9 and TRBJ2-3, the full variable domain is DTGVSQNPRHKITKRGQNVTFRCDPISEHNRLYWYRQTLGQGPEFLTYFQNEAQLEKSRLLSDRFSAERPKGSFSTLEIQRTEQGDSAMYLCASSQDTQYFGPGTRLTVL.

This chain uses TRBV5-1 with TRBJ2-3; 7 bases fit TRBD1. The junction had 6 bases not matched to a gene; V was cut back by 3 bases and J by 2 bases. Germline V gene sequence: CDR1 SGHRS, CDR2 YFSETQ. CDR3 length equals 15 residues. The CDR3 coding sequence is TGCGCCAGCAGCTGGAAGGACAGGTCCACAGATACGCAGTATTTT. This translates into CASSWKDRSTDTQYF. Full variable domain (rest looked up from reference TRBV5-1 and TRBJ2-3): KAGVTQTPRYLIKTRGQQVTLSCSPISGHRSVSWYQQTPGQGLQFLFEYFSETQRNKGNFPGRFSGRQFSNSRSEMNVSTLELGDSALYLCASSWKDRSTDTQYFGPGTRLTVL.

V usage is TRBV16 and J usage is TRBJ1-2, with D tentatively TRBD1 (5 bases). This CDR3 is built from 16 residues. The V gene lost 0 bases and the J gene lost 3 bases, with 14 bases spanning the gap. Germline V gene data show CDR1 as KGHSY and CDR2 as FQNENV. CDR3 protein: CASSQSREGTYYGYTF. The CDR3 DNA reads TGTGCCAGCAGCCAATCCCGCGAAGGGACTTACTATGGCTACACCTTC.

V and J are TRBV10-1 and TRBJ2-7, with 10 nucleotides matching TRBD2. Germline lookup yields CDR1 WNHNN and CDR2 SYGVQD (reference sequence). V lost 0 bases and J lost 5; bases outside the gene matches: 7. The CDR3 sequence is 16 residues long. The CDR3 spells CASSESSSGRAHEQYF. CDR3 coding DNA: TGCGCCAGCAGTGAGTCTTCGAGCGGGAGGGCCCACGAGCAGTACTTC.

The gene calls are TRBV5-4 and TRBJ2-1, with TRBD2 as a possible D gene (6 bases). This CDR3 comprises 15 residues. The V end was cut by 7 bases, the J end by 6 bases, with 20 bases between. Germline loops: CDR1 SGHNT, CDR2 YYREEE (reference sequence). The CDR3 nucleotides are TGTGCCAGCTGTAGGGCCGGACTCGGGGGCAATGAGCAGTTCTTC. It yields the protein CASCRAGLGGNEQFF.

By share, this clone ranks as medium-sized (0.01 to 0.1%). The gene calls are TRBV19 and TRBJ1-5, with a weak D call TRBD1 (6 bases). CDR3 length equals 14 residues. Germline CDR1 and CDR2: LNHDA and SQIVND (reference sequence). Trimming removed 3 bases from V and 6 bases from J, with 12 bases in between. CDR3 in amino acids: CASSIQQGSQPQHF. The DNA for the CDR3 is TGTGCCAGTAGTATCCAACAGGGCAGTCAGCCCCAGCATTTT.

This clone has just one count. The chain employs TRBV28 and TRBJ2-7, with D tentatively TRBD1 (6 bases). This CDR3 spans 14 amino acids. Germline V gives CDR1 MDHEN, CDR2 SYDVKM. The germline V and J ends were trimmed by 6 bases and 3 bases, with 15 bases remaining between them. CDR3 in amino acids: CASRPTGQGYEQYF. The CDR3 DNA sequence: TGTGCCAGCAGACCAACAGGGCAAGGCTACGAGCAGTACTTC.

The chain combines TRBV6-5 with TRBJ2-7; possibly TRBD1 for D (8 bases). This CDR3 spans 12 amino acids. Trimming cost V 6 bases and J 7 bases, with 13 bases left between them. Germline V gene lookup returns CDR1 MNHEY and CDR2 SVGAGI. The CDR3 loop reads CASRGQGGEQYF. CDR3 DNA sequence: TGTGCCAGCAGAGGACAGGGAGGGGAGCAGTACTTC.

V is TRBV9 and J is TRBJ2-7; TRBD2 matches at 9 bases. The length of the CDR3 is 15 residues. CDR1 SGDLS and CDR2 YYNGEE come from the germline V gene. V dropped 0 bases and J dropped 2; count of bases not matched to a gene: 3. CDR3 DNA sequence: TGTGCCAGCAGCGTAGGACTAGCGGCCACCTACGAGCAGTACTTC. This sequence encodes CASSVGLAATYEQYF.